These 5 T cell receptor beta chains originate from one sample sequenced in a study of long-term antiretroviral therapy in people with HIV. This was the immunoSEQ v3.0 assay at survey level. The repertoire was sequenced with immunoSEQ multiplex PCR; TCRdb's copy has only in-frame clones and lacks some. In the table there are around 21,000 clones, about 80% of which are singletons. This material consisted of unsorted PBMCs, taken roughly 5.9 years after starting antiretroviral therapy. Every receptor here comes from a man younger than 40 with HIV.

The V call is TRBV14, the J call TRBJ2-1, with D uncertain. Germline V gene data show CDR1 as SGHDN and CDR2 as FVKESK. V lost 4 bases to trimming and J lost 0 bases, with 7 bases between them. CDR3 length equals 14 residues. The DNA for the CDR3 is TGTGCCAGCAGCCTGCGGTTCTCCTACAATGAGCAGTTCTTC. This sequence encodes CASSLRFSYNEQFF.

This chain's CDR3 is CASSLKYGTGVGQTQYF. The DNA of the CDR3 is TGTGCCAGCAGCTTAAAGTATGGGACTGGGGTTGGCCAGACCCAGTACTTC. V usage is TRBV7-2 and J usage is TRBJ2-5, with D possibly TRBD2 on 6 matching bases. Trimming left V 2 bases short and J 6 bases short, with 22 bases between. The CDR3 is 17 residues long. Germline values: CDR1 SGHTA, CDR2 FQGNSA.

This clone has only one observation. The rearrangement links TRBV28 to TRBJ1-5; no reliable D call. V shed 6 bases and J shed 1 base, with 10 bases lying between them. CDR1 is MDHEN, CDR2 SYDVKM, per germline. CDR3 length: 14 amino acids. CDR3 sequence reads: CASRGLGSNQPQHF. CDR3 DNA sequence: TGTGCCAGCAGGGGTCTAGGCAGCAATCAGCCCCAGCATTTT.

V and J are TRBV5-6 and TRBJ1-1; D unclear. This CDR3 has 16 amino acids. Germline CDR1 reads SGHDT; CDR2 reads YYEEEE. Trimming cost V 4 bases and J 4 bases, with 20 bases left between them. Written as DNA, the CDR3 is TGTGCCAGCAGCGGCAAGGACGGACCACGGGGCACTGAAGCTTTCTTT. This codes for CASSGKDGPRGTEAFF.

V gene TRBV6-6 combines with J gene TRBJ1-4; D is uncertain. The CDR3 sequence is 14 residues long. Germline V gene data show CDR1 as MNHNY and CDR2 as SVGAGI (reference sequence). V was cut by 2 bases and J by 7 bases, with 11 bases left in between. The DNA for the CDR3 is TGTGCCAGCAGTTACGTCCGACCTATTGAAAAACTGTTTTTT. It is translated as CASSYVRPIEKLFF.